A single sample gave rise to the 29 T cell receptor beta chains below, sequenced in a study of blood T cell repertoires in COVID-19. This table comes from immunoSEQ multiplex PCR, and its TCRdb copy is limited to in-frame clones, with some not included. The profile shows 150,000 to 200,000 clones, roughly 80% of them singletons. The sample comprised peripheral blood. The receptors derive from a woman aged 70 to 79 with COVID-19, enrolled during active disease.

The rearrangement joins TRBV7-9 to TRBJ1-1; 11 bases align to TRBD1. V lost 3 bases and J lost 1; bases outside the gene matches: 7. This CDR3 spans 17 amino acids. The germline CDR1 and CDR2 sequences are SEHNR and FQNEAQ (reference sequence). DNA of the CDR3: TGTGCCAGCAGCTTCGTTTGGACAGGGGGCTCGAACACTGAAGCTTTCTTT. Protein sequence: CASSFVWTGGSNTEAFF.

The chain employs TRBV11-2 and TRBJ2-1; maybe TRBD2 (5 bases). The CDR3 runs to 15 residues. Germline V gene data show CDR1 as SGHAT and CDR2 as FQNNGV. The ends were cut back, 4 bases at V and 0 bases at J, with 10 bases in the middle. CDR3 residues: CASSSSSFSYNEQFF. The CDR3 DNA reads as TGTGCCAGCAGCTCCTCTAGCTTCTCCTACAATGAGCAGTTCTTC. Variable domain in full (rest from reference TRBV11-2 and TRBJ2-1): EAGVAQSPRYKIIEKRQSVAFWCNPISGHATLYWYQQILGQGPKLLIQFQNNGVVDDSQLPKDRFSAERLKGVDSTLKIQPAKLEDSAVYLCASSSSSFSYNEQFFGPGTRLTVL.

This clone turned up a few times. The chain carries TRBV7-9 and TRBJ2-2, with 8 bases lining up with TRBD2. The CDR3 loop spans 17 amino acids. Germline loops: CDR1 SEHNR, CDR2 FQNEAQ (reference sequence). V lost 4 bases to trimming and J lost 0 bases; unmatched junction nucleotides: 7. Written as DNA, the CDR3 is TGTGCCAGCAGCTACCCGGGGGGGGGAGCGAACACCGGGGAGCTGTTTTTT. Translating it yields CASSYPGGGANTGELFF.

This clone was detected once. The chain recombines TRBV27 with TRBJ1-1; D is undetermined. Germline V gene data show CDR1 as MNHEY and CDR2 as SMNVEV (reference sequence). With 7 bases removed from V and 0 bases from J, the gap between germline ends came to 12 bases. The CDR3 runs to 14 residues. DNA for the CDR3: TGTGCCAGCAAGCACCCTCCTTTGAACACTGAAGCTTTCTTT. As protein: CASKHPPLNTEAFF.

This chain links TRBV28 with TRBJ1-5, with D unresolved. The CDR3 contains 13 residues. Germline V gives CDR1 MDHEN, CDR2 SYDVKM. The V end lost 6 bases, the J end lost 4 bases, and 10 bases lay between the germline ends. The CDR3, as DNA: TGTGCCAGCAGGGTAGTCCTTAATCAGCCCCAGCATTTT. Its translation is CASRVVLNQPQHF.

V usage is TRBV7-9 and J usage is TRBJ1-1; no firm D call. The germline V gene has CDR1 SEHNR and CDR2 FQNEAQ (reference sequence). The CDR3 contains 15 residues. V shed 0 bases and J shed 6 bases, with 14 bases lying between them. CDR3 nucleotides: TGTGCCAGCAGCTTAGCTGGGAGATTAGGCGCTGAAGCTTTCTTT. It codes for CASSLAGRLGAEAFF.

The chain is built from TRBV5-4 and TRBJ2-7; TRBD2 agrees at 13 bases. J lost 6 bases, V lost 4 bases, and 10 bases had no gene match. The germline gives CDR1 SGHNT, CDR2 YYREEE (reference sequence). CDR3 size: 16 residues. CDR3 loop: CASSPYRTSGSGEQYF. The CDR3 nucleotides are TGTGCCAGCAGCCCCTATAGGACTAGCGGGAGTGGCGAGCAGTACTTC.

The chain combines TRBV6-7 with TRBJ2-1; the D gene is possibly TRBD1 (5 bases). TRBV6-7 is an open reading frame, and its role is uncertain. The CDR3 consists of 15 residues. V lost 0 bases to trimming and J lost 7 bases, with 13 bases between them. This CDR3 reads CASSYSIQGDNEQFF. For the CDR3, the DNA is TGTGCCAGCAGTTACTCGATACAAGGGGATAATGAGCAGTTCTTC.

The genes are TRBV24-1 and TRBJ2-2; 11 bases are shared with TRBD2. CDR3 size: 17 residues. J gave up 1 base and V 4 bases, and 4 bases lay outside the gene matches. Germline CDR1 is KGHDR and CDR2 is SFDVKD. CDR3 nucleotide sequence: TGTGCCACCAGTGACCCGACTAGCGGGATGAACACCGGGGAGCTGTTTTTT. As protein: CATSDPTSGMNTGELFF.

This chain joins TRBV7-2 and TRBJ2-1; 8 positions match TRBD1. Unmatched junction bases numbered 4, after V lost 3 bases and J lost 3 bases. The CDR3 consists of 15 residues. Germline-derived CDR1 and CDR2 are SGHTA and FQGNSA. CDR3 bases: TGTGCCAGCAGCTTTGACAGGGGTATCTACAATGAGCAGTTCTTC. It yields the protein CASSFDRGIYNEQFF.

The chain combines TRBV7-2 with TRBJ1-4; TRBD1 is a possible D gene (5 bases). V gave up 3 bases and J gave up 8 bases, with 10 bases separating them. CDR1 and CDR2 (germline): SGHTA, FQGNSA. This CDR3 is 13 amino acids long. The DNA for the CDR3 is TGTGCCAGCAGCTTGCAAAAGGGGGAAAAACTGTTTTTT. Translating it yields CASSLQKGEKLFF.

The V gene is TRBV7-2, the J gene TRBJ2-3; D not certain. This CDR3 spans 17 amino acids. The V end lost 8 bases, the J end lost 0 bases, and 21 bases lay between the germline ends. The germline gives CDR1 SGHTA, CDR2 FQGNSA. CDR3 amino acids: CASGRRTRLSSTDTQYF. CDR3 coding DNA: TGTGCCAGCGGTCGACGTACGAGGTTAAGTAGCACAGATACGCAGTATTTT.

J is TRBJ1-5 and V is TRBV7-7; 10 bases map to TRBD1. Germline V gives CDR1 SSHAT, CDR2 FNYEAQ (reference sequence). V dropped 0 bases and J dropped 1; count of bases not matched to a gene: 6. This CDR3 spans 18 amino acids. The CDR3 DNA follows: TGTGCCAGCAGCTTAGCGCAAGGGACAGGGGTCAGCAATCAGCCCCAGCATTTT. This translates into CASSLAQGTGVSNQPQHF.

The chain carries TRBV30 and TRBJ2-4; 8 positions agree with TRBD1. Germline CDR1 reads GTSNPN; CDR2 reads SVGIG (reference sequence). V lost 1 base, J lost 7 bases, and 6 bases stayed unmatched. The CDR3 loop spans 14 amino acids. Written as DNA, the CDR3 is TGTGCCTGGAGTGCCGGGACAGGAAGCAACATTCAGTACTTC. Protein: CAWSAGTGSNIQYF.

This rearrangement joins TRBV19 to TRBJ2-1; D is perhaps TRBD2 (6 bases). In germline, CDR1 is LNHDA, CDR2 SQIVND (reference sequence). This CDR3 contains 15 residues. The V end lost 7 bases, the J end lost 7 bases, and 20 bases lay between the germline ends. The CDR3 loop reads CASTPPGTGRNEQFF. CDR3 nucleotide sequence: TGTGCCAGTACCCCCCCCGGGACGGGGAGGAATGAGCAGTTCTTC.

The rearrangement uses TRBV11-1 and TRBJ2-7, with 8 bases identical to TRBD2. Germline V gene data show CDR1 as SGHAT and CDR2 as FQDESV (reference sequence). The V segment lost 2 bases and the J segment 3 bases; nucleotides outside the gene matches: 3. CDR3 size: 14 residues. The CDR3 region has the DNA TGTGCCAGCAGCTTAATGGCGGGAGGCTACGAGCAGTACTTC. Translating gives CASSLMAGGYEQYF.

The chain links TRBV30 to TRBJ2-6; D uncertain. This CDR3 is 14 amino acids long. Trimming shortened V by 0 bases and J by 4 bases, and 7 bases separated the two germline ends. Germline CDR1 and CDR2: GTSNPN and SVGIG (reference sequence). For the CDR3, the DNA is TGTGCCTGGAGTGTAAAAAGCGGGGCCAACGTCCTGACTTTC. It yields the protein CAWSVKSGANVLTF.

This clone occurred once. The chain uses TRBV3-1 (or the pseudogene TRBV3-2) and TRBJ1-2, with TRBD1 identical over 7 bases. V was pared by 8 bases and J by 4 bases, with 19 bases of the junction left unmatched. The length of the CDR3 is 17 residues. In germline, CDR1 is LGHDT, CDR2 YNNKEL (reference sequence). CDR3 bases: TGTGCCAGCCCCGAAATCAGGACAGGTCTCCCCTTCTATGGCTACACCTTC. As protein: CASPEIRTGLPFYGYTF.

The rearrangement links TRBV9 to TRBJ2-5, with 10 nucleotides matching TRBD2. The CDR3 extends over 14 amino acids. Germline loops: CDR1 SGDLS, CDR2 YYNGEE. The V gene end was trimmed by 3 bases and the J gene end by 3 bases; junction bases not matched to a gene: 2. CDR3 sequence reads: CASSAGLAEETQYF. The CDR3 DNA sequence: TGTGCCAGCAGCGCCGGACTAGCGGAAGAGACCCAGTACTTC.

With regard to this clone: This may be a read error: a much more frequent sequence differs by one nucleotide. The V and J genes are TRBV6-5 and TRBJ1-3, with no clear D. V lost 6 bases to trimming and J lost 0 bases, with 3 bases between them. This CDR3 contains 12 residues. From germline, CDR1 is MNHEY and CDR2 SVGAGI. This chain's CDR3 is CASSFSGNTIYF. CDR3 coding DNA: TGTGCCAGCAGCTTCTCTGGAAACACCATATATTTT.

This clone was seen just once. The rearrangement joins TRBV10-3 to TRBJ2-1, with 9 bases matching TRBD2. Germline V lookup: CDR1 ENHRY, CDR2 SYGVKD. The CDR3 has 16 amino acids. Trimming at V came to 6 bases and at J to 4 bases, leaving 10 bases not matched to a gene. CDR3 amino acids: CAISTLTSGAYNEQFF. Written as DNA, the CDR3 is TGTGCCATCAGCACACTGACTAGCGGAGCTTACAATGAGCAGTTCTTC.

The CDR3 region is CASSLQPGQLYNEQFF. The CDR3 nucleotides are TGTGCCAGCTCGCTCCAACCGGGACAGCTCTACAATGAGCAGTTCTTC. V and J are TRBV18 and TRBJ2-1; TRBD1 matches 7 bases. CDR1 and CDR2 from the germline V gene are KGHSH and LQKENI. After removal of 6 bases from V and 3 bases from J, the junction contained 11 bases not matched to a gene. This CDR3 has 16 residues. Full variable domain (rest looked up from reference TRBV18 and TRBJ2-1): NAGVMQNPRHLVRRRGQEARLRCSPMKGHSHVYWYRQLPEEGLKFMVYLQKENIIDESGMPKERFSAEFPKEGPSILRIQQVVRGDSAAYFCASSLQPGQLYNEQFFGPGTRLTVL.

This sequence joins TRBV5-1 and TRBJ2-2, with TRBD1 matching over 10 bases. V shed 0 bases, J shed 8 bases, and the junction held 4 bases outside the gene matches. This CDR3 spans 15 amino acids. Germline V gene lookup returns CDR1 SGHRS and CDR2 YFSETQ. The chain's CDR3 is CASSLERQGAGELFF. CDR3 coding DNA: TGCGCCAGCAGCTTGGAGAGACAGGGGGCAGGGGAGCTGTTTTTT.

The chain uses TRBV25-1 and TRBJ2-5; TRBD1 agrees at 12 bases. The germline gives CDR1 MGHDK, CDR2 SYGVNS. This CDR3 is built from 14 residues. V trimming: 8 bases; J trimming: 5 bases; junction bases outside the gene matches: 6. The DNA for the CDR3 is TGTGCCAGCGGAGGGACAGGGGGCGCGGAGACCCAGTACTTC. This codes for CASGGTGGAETQYF. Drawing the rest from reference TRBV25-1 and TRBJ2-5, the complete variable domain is EADIYQTPRYLVIGTGKKITLECSQTMGHDKMYWYQQDPGMELHLIHYSYGVNSTEKGDLSSESTVSRIRTEHFPLTLESARPSHTSQYLCASGGTGGAETQYFGPGTRLLVL.

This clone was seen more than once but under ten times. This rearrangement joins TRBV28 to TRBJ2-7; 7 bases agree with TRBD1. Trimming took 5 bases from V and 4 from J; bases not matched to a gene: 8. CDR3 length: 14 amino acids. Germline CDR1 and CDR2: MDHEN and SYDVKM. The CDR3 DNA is TGTGCCAGCAGTGAAACCGGGACAGATTACGAGCAGTACTTC. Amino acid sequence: CASSETGTDYEQYF.

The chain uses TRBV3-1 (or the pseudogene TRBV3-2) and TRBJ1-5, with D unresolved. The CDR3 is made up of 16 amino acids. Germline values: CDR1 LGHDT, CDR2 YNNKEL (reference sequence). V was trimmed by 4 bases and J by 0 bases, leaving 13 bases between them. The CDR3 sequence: CASSPQSRGSNQPQHF. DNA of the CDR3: TGTGCCAGCAGCCCCCAAAGCCGTGGTAGCAATCAGCCCCAGCATTTT.

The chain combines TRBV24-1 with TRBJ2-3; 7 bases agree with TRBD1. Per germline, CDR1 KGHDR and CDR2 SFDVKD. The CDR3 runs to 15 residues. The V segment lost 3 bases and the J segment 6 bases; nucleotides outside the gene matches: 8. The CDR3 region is CATSDMTGPGDTQYF. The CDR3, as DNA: TGTGCCACCAGTGATATGACAGGGCCGGGGGATACGCAGTATTTT.

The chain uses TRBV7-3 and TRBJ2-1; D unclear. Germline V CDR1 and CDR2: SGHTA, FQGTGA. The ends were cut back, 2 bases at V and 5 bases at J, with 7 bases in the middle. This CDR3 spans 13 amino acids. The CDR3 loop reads CASSLSSDNEQFF. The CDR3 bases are TGTGCCAGCAGCTTATCGTCTGACAATGAGCAGTTCTTC. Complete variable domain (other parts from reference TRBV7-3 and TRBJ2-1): GAGVSQTPSNKVTEKGKYVELRCDPISGHTALYWYRQSLGQGPEFLIYFQGTGAADDSGLPNDRFFAVRPEGSVSTLKIQRTERGDSAVYLCASSLSSDNEQFFGPGTRLTVL.

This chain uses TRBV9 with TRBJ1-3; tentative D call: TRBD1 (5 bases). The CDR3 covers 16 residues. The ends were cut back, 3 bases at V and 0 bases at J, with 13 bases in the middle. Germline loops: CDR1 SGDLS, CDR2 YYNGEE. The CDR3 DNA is TGTGCCAGCAGCGCGTACCAGGGAAGCTCTGGAAACACCATATATTTT. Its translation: CASSAYQGSSGNTIYF.